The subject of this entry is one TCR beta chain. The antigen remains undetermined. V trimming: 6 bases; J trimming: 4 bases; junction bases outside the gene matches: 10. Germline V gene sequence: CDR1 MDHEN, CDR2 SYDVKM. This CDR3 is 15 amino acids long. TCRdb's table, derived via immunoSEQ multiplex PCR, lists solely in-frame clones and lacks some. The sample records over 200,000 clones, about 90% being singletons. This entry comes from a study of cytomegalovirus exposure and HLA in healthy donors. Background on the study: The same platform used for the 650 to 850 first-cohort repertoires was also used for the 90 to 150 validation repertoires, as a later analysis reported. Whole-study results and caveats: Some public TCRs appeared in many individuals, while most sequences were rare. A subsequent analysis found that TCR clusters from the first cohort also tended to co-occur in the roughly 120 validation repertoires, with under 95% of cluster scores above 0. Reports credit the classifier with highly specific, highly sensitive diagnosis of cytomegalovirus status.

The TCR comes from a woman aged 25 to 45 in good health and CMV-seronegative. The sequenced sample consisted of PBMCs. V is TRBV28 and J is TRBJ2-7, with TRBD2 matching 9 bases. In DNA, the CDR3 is TGTGCCAGCAGCCTCCAGGCGGGAGGGCCATACGAGCAGTACTTC. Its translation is CASSLQAGGPYEQYF.